Presented here are 27 T cell receptor beta chains from one specimen sequenced in a study of PD-L1 blockade in urothelial cancer. Measured with immunoSEQ multiplex PCR; TCRdb has only the in-frame clones, and not every one. The data contain roughly 100,000 clones, under 85% of them singletons. This sample comprised PBMCs, obtained around atezolizumab (anti-PD-L1) treatment. These receptors all come from a middle-aged man with urothelial cancer.

This clone showed up just a few times. The V call is TRBV2, the J call TRBJ2-7; 8 bases align to TRBD1. V gave up 7 bases and J gave up 5 bases; unmatched junction bases: 10. Germline assignment: CDR1 SNHLY and CDR2 FYNNEI. The CDR3 loop spans 14 amino acids. CDR3 in amino acids: CASTLDRGINEQYF. Written as DNA, the CDR3 is TGTGCCAGCACCTTAGACAGGGGCATCAACGAGCAGTACTTC.

J is TRBJ1-2 and V is TRBV6-5, with 7 positions matching TRBD1. The CDR3 spans 12 residues. J gave up 10 bases and V 2 bases, and 4 bases lay outside the gene matches. Germline V CDR1 and CDR2: MNHEY, SVGAGI. The CDR3 nucleotides are TGTGCCAGCAGTTACGGCAGGGGGGACTACACCTTC. It translates to CASSYGRGDYTF.

The V and J genes are TRBV5-4 and TRBJ1-2, with 7 bases identical to TRBD1. Unmatched junction bases numbered 5, after V lost 2 bases and J lost 1 base. The length of the CDR3 is 15 residues. Germline loops: CDR1 SGHNT, CDR2 YYREEE (reference sequence). The CDR3 sequence is CASSFPGGGNYGYTF. The DNA of the CDR3 is TGTGCCAGCAGCTTCCCAGGGGGTGGTAACTATGGCTACACCTTC. Combining the CDR3 with reference TRBV5-4 and TRBJ1-2 gives the whole variable domain ETGVTQSPTHLIKTRGQQVTLRCSSQSGHNTVSWYQQALGQGPQFIFQYYREEENGRGNFPPRFSGLQFPNYSSELNVNALELDDSALYLCASSFPGGGNYGYTFGSGTRLTVV.

The sample holds a few counts of this clone. The genes are TRBV19 and TRBJ1-2; TRBD1 aligns across 7 bases. The CDR3 runs to 15 residues. Germline V lookup: CDR1 LNHDA, CDR2 SQIVND (reference sequence). V gave up 5 bases and J gave up 1 base; unmatched junction bases: 7. Written as DNA, the CDR3 is TGTGCCAGTAGTGTGAGACAGGGACGTAACTATGGCTACACCTTC. The encoded protein is CASSVRQGRNYGYTF.

This sequence joins TRBV4-1 and TRBJ1-5; D might be TRBD1 (5 bases). The CDR3 extends over 18 amino acids. V shed 3 bases and J shed 0 bases, with 18 bases lying between them. Germline V gene lookup returns CDR1 MGHRA and CDR2 YSYEKL. The CDR3 here is CASSQDPSRANSNQPQHF. CDR3 nucleotide sequence: TGCGCCAGCAGCCAGGACCCATCCAGGGCGAATAGCAATCAGCCCCAGCATTTT.

The chain has TRBV28 and TRBJ2-5; 15 nucleotides match TRBD2. The CDR3 contains 17 residues. V dropped 3 bases and J dropped 5; count of bases not matched to a gene: 7. Germline V gene lookup returns CDR1 MDHEN and CDR2 SYDVKM. This CDR3 reads CASSFSGLAGGSETQYF. CDR3 nucleotides: TGTGCCAGCAGTTTCTCAGGACTAGCGGGAGGGTCGGAGACCCAGTACTTC.

A single count supports this clone. The chain couples TRBV15 to TRBJ2-7; 9 bases align to TRBD1. Germline CDR1 is LNHNV and CDR2 is YYDKDF (reference sequence). This CDR3 contains 14 residues. The J segment lost 2 bases and the V segment lost 3 bases, leaving 2 bases of the junction unmatched. In nucleotides, the CDR3 is TGTGCCACCAGCAGGGGGACAGGGACCTACGAGCAGTACTTC. This sequence encodes CATSRGTGTYEQYF.

The rearrangement joins TRBV30 to TRBJ2-5; possible D gene TRBD1, 6 bases. The germline CDR1 and CDR2 sequences are GTSNPN and SVGIG (reference sequence). The CDR3 covers 12 residues. The ends were cut back, 4 bases at V and 2 bases at J, with 8 bases in the middle. CDR3 sequence reads: CAWMDSQETQYF. As DNA, the CDR3 is TGTGCCTGGATGGACAGTCAAGAGACCCAGTACTTC.

The chain carries TRBV19 and TRBJ2-7; D possibly corresponds to TRBD1 (6 bases). Germline CDR1 and CDR2: LNHDA and SQIVND (reference sequence). The V end lost 4 bases, the J end lost 0 bases, and 13 bases lay between the germline ends. The CDR3 spans 15 residues. CDR3: CASSTGQTSSYEQYF. CDR3 nucleotide sequence: TGTGCCAGTAGTACCGGACAGACGAGCTCCTACGAGCAGTACTTC.

This chain uses TRBV2 with TRBJ2-5; 10 bases align to TRBD2. This CDR3 comprises 16 residues. After removal of 3 bases from V and 7 bases from J, the junction contained 11 bases not matched to a gene. The V gene's germline CDR1 is SNHLY and CDR2 FYNNEI. The CDR3 DNA reads TGTGCCAGCAGTGACAGGGCTAGCGGGAGTGGCGCGACCCAGTACTTC. This codes for CASSDRASGSGATQYF.

The chain uses TRBV9 and TRBJ2-1, with 8 nucleotides matching TRBD2. V lost 0 bases, J lost 4 bases, and 3 bases stayed unmatched. Germline V CDR1 and CDR2: SGDLS, YYNGEE. The CDR3 totals 15 residues. The CDR3 DNA reads TGTGCCAGCAGCGTAGCGGGAGGGCATTACAATGAGCAGTTCTTC. Its translation: CASSVAGGHYNEQFF.

The J gene is TRBJ1-2, the V gene TRBV5-3, with D possibly matching TRBD1 (6 bases). TRBV5-3 is an ORF; its function is uncertain. V lost 10 bases to trimming and J lost 3 bases, with 19 bases between them. The CDR3 spans 14 residues. The CDR3 DNA reads TGTGCCGAAGAACAGGGAAGAATGGACTATGGCTACACCTTC. Amino acid sequence: CAEEQGRMDYGYTF.

This clone came up a few times. The chain couples TRBV15 to TRBJ2-7, with 7 bases identical to TRBD2. CDR1 LNHNV and CDR2 YYDKDF come from the germline V gene (reference sequence). The CDR3 sequence is 18 residues long. The ends lost 0 bases at V and 1 base at J; junction bases unmatched: 12. The CDR3 reads CATSRDSLRDYPSYEQYF. In nucleotides, the CDR3 is TGTGCCACCAGCAGAGATTCCCTCCGGGACTACCCATCCTACGAGCAGTACTTC.

The chain uses TRBV9 and TRBJ1-5, with D perhaps TRBD1 (6 bases). V dropped 0 bases and J dropped 1 base, with 11 bases sitting between them. Germline V gene sequence: CDR1 SGDLS, CDR2 YYNGEE. The CDR3 length is 16 residues. The CDR3: CASSVGEGGSNQPQHF. In DNA, the CDR3 is TGTGCCAGCAGCGTAGGGGAGGGGGGAAGCAATCAGCCCCAGCATTTT.

V usage is TRBV5-5 and J usage is TRBJ2-7; 11 nucleotides align to TRBD1. Trimming took 4 bases from V and 3 from J; bases not matched to a gene: 6. CDR3 size: 15 residues. Germline lookup yields CDR1 SGHKS and CDR2 YYEKEE (reference sequence). The CDR3 DNA is TGTGCCAGCAGCCAAGGTGGGACAGGGGGCTACGAGCAGTACTTC. Amino acids: CASSQGGTGGYEQYF.

This chain connects TRBV7-8 to TRBJ1-2; TRBD1 agrees at 9 bases. Trimming took 4 bases from V and 5 from J; bases not matched to a gene: 8. In germline, CDR1 is SGHVS, CDR2 FQNEAQ. This CDR3 is 15 amino acids long. The CDR3 region has the DNA TGTGCCAGCAGCTCCCAGATACAGGGGGCGTATGGCTACACCTTC. It specifies CASSSQIQGAYGYTF.

J is TRBJ2-1 and V is TRBV25-1; weak D call: TRBD1 (6 bases). The CDR3 consists of 17 residues. Trimming pared 4 bases from V and 1 base from J, leaving 17 bases between. Germline lookup yields CDR1 MGHDK and CDR2 SYGVNS. The CDR3 sequence: CASSAPPGQRSYNEQFF. CDR3 nucleotide sequence: TGTGCCAGCAGTGCCCCCCCGGGACAAAGATCCTACAATGAGCAGTTCTTC. The full variable domain, completed using reference TRBV25-1 and TRBJ2-1, is EADIYQTPRYLVIGTGKKITLECSQTMGHDKMYWYQQDPGMELHLIHYSYGVNSTEKGDLSSESTVSRIRTEHFPLTLESARPSHTSQYLCASSAPPGQRSYNEQFFGPGTRLTVL.

The chain is built from TRBV19 and TRBJ2-1, with a possible D match to TRBD2 (6 bases). The CDR3 length is 11 residues. V shed 6 bases and J shed 12 bases, with 12 bases lying between them. CDR1 and CDR2 (germline): LNHDA, SQIVND (reference sequence). CDR3 in amino acids: CASSGRDLQFF. For the CDR3, the DNA is TGTGCCAGTAGCGGACGGGACTTGCAGTTCTTC.

The sample holds one count of this clone. V and J are TRBV6-6 and TRBJ2-1; 9 bases are a match to TRBD2. The CDR3 has 16 residues. V gave up 8 bases and J gave up 3 bases; unmatched junction bases: 11. CDR1 is MNHNY and CDR2 is SVGAGI in the germline V gene (reference sequence). The CDR3 DNA reads as TGTGCCAGCCTAGCACTAGCGGGCTCCTTCTACAATGAGCAGTTCTTC. Residues: CASLALAGSFYNEQFF.

V and J are TRBV28 and TRBJ1-1; D is perhaps TRBD1 (5 bases). The germline V gene encodes CDR1 MDHEN and CDR2 SYDVKM. The CDR3 is made up of 18 amino acids. Trimming took 2 bases from V and 4 from J, leaving 23 bases between them. Here the CDR3 DNA reads TGTGCCAGCAGTTTACTAGTTGGTCGACTCGGGGGGGGCACTGAAGCTTTCTTT. This gives the protein CASSLLVGRLGGGTEAFF.

The V and J genes are TRBV11-2 and TRBJ2-7, with TRBD2 matching 9 bases. The CDR3 covers 18 residues. Germline V gene sequence: CDR1 SGHAT, CDR2 FQNNGV. Unmatched junction bases numbered 20, after V lost 4 bases and J lost 7 bases. The CDR3 here is CASSSYVSGRYPTKEQYF. In DNA form, the CDR3 reads TGTGCCAGCAGCTCCTACGTAAGCGGGAGGTATCCTACGAAGGAGCAGTACTTC.

This clone was observed once. This chain uses TRBV5-6 with TRBJ2-7, with D perhaps TRBD2 (6 bases). Per the germline V gene, CDR1 is SGHDT and CDR2 is YYEEEE. There are 13 residues in the CDR3. The V end was cut by 4 bases, the J end by 4 bases, with 12 bases between. The CDR3 DNA reads as TGTGCCAGCAGCCCGGCTGGGGGGTACGAGCAGTACTTC. This encodes CASSPAGGYEQYF.

The chain recombines TRBV18 with TRBJ1-1, with D tentatively TRBD1 (5 bases). This CDR3 comprises 16 residues. Germline V gives CDR1 KGHSH, CDR2 LQKENI. V lost 1 base, J lost 1 base, and 13 bases lay in between. The CDR3 coding sequence is TGTGCCAGCTCACCACTGAAGCAGGGCTCGAACACTGAAGCTTTCTTT. As protein: CASSPLKQGSNTEAFF.

The chain recombines TRBV5-4 with TRBJ1-1; D is possibly TRBD1 (5 bases). CDR1 and CDR2 from the germline V gene are SGHNT and YYREEE (reference sequence). V lost 4 bases to trimming and J lost 1 base, with 14 bases between them. This CDR3 has 15 residues. DNA for the CDR3: TGTGCCAGCAGCCTACCCCTGGGGCAGAACACTGAAGCTTTCTTT. Translated: CASSLPLGQNTEAFF.

This rearrangement joins TRBV7-2 to TRBJ2-2; 9 bases map to TRBD2. V gave up 8 bases and J gave up 9 bases; unmatched junction bases: 10. This CDR3 is 14 amino acids long. CDR1 and CDR2 (germline): SGHTA, FQGNSA. The CDR3 reads CASSSWREGWELFF. DNA for the CDR3: TGTGCCAGCTCTTCGTGGCGGGAGGGGTGGGAGCTGTTTTTT. The whole variable domain, filled in from reference TRBV7-2 and TRBJ2-2, reads GAGVSQSPSNKVTEKGKDVELRCDPISGHTALYWYRQSLGQGLEFLIYFQGNSAPDKSGLPSDRFSAERTGGSVSTLTIQRTQQEDSAVYLCASSSWREGWELFFGEGSRLTVL.

This clone came up a few times. The chain employs TRBV20-1 and TRBJ1-1; tentatively, D is TRBD1 (5 bases). The CDR3 spans 9 residues. In germline, CDR1 is DFQATT, CDR2 SNEGSKA (reference sequence). The CDR3 nucleotides are TGCACGAGGGGAGGCGGGGCTTTCTTT. It is translated as CTRGGGAFF.

The rearrangement joins TRBV27 to TRBJ1-2; TRBD1 agrees at 9 bases. V shed 3 bases and J 4 bases; nucleotides not matched to a gene: 15. This CDR3 spans 18 amino acids. Per germline, CDR1 MNHEY and CDR2 SMNVEV (reference sequence). The DNA for the CDR3 is TGTGCCAGCAGTTTCACTAAGGACAGGGGAATGGATAGCTATGGCTACACCTTC. Encoded protein: CASSFTKDRGMDSYGYTF.